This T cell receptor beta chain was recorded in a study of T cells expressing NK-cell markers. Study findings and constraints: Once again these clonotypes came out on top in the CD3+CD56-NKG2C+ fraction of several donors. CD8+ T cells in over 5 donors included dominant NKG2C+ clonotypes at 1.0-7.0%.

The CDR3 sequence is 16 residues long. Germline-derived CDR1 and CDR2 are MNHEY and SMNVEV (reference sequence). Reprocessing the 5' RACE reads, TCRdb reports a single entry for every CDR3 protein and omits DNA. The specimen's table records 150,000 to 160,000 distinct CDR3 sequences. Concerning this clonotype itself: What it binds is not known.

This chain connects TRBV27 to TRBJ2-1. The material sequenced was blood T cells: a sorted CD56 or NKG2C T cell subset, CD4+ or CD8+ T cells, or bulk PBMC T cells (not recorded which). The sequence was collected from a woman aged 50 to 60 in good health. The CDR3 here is CASSLDIGSSYNEQFF.